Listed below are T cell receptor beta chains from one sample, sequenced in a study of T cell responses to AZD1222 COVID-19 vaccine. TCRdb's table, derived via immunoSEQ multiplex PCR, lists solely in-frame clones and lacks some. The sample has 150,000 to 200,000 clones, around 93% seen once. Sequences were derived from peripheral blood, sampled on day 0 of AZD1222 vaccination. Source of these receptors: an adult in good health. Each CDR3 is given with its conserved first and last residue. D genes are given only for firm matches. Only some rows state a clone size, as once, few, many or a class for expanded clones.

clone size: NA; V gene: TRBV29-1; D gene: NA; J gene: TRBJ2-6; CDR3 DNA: TGCAGCGTTGAAGATTATAAGGGTGCTGGGGCCAACGTCCTGACTTTC; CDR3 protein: CSVEDYKGAGANVLTF
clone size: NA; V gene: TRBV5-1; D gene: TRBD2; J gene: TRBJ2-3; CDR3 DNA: TGCGCCAGCATGATTGGCGGGAGGGCCGCCACAGATACGCAGTATTTT; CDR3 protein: CASMIGGRAATDTQYF
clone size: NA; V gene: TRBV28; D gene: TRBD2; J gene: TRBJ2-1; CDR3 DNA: TGTGCCAGCAGTTTCAGACGACTAGCGGGGGTCTACAATGAGCAGTTCTTC; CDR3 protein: CASSFRRLAGVYNEQFF
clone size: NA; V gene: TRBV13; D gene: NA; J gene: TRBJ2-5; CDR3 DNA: TGTGCCAGCAGGTTACTTAGCGAAGAGACCCAGTACTTC; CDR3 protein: CASRLLSEETQYF
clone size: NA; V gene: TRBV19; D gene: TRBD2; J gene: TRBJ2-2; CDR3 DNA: TGTGCCACGCCCTCCGGGACTAGCGGGGCGATAAGCACCGGGGAGCTGTTTTTT; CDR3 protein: CATPSGTSGAISTGELFF
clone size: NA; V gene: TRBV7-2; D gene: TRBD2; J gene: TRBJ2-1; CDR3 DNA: TGTGCCAGCAGCTCCCCTAGCGGGAGGACTCATGATGAGCAGTTCTTC; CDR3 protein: CASSSPSGRTHDEQFF
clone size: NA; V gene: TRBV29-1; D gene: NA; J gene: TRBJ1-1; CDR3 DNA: TGCAGCGCACTAAGGCATGGGAAAAGGGGTAACACTGAAGCTTTCTTT; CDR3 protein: CSALRHGKRGNTEAFF
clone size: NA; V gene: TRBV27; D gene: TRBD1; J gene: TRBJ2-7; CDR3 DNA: TGTGCCAGCAGTTCCGGACAGGCTAGCTCCTACGAGCAGTACTTC; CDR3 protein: CASSSGQASSYEQYF
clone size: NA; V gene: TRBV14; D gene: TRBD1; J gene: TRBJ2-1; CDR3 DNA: TGTGCCAGCAGCGCCCGACAGGGGGCCTACAATGAGCAGTTCTTC; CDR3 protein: CASSARQGAYNEQFF
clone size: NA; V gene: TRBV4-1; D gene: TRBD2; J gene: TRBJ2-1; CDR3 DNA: TGCGCCAGCAGCCAAGCCGCCCTAGCGGGAGGGAACAATGAGCAGTTCTTC; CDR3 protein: CASSQAALAGGNNEQFF
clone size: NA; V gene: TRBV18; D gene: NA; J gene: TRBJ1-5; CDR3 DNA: TGTGCCAGCTCACGGGCCAGGACTGATAGCAATCAGCCCCAGCATTTT; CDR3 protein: CASSRARTDSNQPQHF
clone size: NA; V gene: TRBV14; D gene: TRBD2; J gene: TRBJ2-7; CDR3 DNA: TGTGCCAGCAGCCAAGAGCTAGCGGACTACGAGCAGTACTTC; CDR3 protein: CASSQELADYEQYF
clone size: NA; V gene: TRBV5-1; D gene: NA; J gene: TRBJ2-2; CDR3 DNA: TGCGCCAGCAGCTTGGTCGGGACGAACACCGGGGAGCTGTTTTTT; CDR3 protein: CASSLVGTNTGELFF
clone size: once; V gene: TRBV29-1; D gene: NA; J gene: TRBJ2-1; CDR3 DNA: TGCAGCGCAGGTGGGGCGGGGAGGGGGTACAATGAGCAGTTCTTC; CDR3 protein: CSAGGAGRGYNEQFF
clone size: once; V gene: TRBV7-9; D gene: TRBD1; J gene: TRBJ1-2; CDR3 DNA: TGTGCCAGCAGCTCAGACAGGGCGGGGATCTATGGCTACACCTTC; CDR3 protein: CASSSDRAGIYGYTF
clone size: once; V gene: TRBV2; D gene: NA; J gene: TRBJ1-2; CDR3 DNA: TGTGCCAGCAAGAGGGCACTCGAGGGCTACACCTTC; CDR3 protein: CASKRALEGYTF
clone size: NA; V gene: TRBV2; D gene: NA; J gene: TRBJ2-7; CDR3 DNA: TGTGCCAGCAGTGAGTCCGAGCAGTACTTC; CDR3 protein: CASSESEQYF
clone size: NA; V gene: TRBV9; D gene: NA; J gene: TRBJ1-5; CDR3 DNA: TGTGCCAGCAGGCAAAGGGGGGGTTATCAGCCCCAGCATTTT; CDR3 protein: CASRQRGGYQPQHF
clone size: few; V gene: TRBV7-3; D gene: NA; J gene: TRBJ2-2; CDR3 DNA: TGTGCCAGCAGCTTATCTGAAACGAACACCGGGGAGCTGTTTTTT; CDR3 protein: CASSLSETNTGELFF
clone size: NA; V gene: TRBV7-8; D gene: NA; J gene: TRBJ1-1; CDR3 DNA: TGTGCCAGCTCCCAACGTCGGGCGGCCAAAGCTTTCTTT; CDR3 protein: CASSQRRAAKAFF
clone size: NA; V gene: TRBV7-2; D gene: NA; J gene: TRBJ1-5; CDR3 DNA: TGTGCCAGCAGTTTTACAGGGCTCGGCAATCAGCCCCAGCATTTT; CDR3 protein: CASSFTGLGNQPQHF
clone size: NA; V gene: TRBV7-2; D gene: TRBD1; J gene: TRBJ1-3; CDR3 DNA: TGTGCCAGCAGCCCCCAGACAGGGGGGGGCTCTGGAAACACCATATATTTT; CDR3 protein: CASSPQTGGGSGNTIYF
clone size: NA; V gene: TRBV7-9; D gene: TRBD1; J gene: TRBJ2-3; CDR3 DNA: TGTGCCAGCGAAACAGGGGTCACAGATACGCAGTATTTT; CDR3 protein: CASETGVTDTQYF
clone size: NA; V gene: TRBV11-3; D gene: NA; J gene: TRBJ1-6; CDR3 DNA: TGTGCCAGCAGCCCCCCCAGTCAATCAGGCCTTAATTCACCCCTCCACTTT; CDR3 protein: CASSPPSQSGLNSPLHF
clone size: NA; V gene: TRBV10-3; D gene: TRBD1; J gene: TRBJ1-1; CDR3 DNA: TGTGCCATCAGTGCGGCAGGGGGCGCGGGATTGACTGAAGCTTTCTTT; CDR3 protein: CAISAAGGAGLTEAFF
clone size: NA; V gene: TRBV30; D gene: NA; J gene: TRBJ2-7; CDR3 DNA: TGTGCCTACGAAGGACAGTCAGCGTTGGGGTACGAGCAGTACTTC; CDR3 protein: CAYEGQSALGYEQYF
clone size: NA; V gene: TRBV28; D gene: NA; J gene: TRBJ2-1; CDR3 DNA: TGTGCCAGCAGTTTATTGAGGAGGGATGAGCAGTTCTTC; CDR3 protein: CASSLLRRDEQFF
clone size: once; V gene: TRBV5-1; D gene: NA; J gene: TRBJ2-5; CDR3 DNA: TGCGCCAGCGCTCTACAAGAGACCCAGTACTTC; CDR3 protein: CASALQETQYF
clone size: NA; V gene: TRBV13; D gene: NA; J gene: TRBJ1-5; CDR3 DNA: TGTGCCAGCAGCCAAGACAGGAATCAGCCCCAGCATTTT; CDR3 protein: CASSQDRNQPQHF
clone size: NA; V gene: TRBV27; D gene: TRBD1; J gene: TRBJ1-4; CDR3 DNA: TGTGCCAGCAGTTCGCCGGACAGGGGACGAGAAAAACTGTTTTTT; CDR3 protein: CASSSPDRGREKLFF
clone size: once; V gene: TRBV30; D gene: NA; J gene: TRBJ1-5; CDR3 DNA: TGTGCCTGGAGCGAGGGAATTTATAGCAATCAGCCCCAGCATTTT; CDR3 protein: CAWSEGIYSNQPQHF
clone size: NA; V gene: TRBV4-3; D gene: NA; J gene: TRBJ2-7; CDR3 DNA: TGCGCCAGCAGCCAAGAGGTCGGGGGCATCTACGAGCAGTACTTC; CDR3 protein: CASSQEVGGIYEQYF
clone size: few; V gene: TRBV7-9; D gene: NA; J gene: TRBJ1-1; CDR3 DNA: TGTGCCAGCACCGAGGAAGCTTTCTTT; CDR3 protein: CASTEEAFF
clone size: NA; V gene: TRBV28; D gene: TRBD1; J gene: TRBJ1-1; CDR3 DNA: TGTGCCAGCAGGGGACAGGGGCGAACGGACACTGAAGCTTTCTTT; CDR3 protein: CASRGQGRTDTEAFF
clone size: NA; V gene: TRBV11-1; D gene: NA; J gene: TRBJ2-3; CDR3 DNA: TGTGCCAGCAGCCCAGGGGCCCACACAGATACGCAGTATTTT; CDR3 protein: CASSPGAHTDTQYF
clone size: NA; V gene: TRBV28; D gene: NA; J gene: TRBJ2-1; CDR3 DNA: TGTGCCAGCATGCCGGGAGTTGTTTTCAATGAGCAGTTCTTC; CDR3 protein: CASMPGVVFNEQFF
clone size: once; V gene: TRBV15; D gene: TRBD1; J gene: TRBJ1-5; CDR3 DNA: TGTGCCACCAGCAGGCAGGGGGCGGGGGATCAGCCCCAGCATTTT; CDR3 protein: CATSRQGAGDQPQHF
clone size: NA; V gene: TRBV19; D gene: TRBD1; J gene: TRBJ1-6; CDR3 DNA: TGTGCCAGTACGGGGACAGGGCAGAATTCACCCCTCCACTTT; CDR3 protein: CASTGTGQNSPLHF
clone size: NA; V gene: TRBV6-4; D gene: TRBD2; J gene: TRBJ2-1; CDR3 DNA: TGTGCCAGCAGTGTGCTCGCGGGAGCAGGGACGGGATATGGTGAGCAGTTCTTC; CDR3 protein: CASSVLAGAGTGYGEQFF
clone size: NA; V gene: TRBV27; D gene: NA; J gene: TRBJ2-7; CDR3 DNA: TGTGCCAGCAGTTTGGGTAGGGGCCACGAGCAGTACTTC; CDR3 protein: CASSLGRGHEQYF
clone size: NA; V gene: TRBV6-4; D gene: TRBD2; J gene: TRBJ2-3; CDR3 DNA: TGTGCCAGCAGTGACTCTCGGACTAGCGGGAGGGGTACGCAGTATTTT; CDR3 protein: CASSDSRTSGRGTQYF
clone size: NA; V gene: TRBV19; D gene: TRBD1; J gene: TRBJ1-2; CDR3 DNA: TGTGCCAGTAGTACCGGGACAGGGGGCGCCTATGGCTACACCTTC; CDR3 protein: CASSTGTGGAYGYTF
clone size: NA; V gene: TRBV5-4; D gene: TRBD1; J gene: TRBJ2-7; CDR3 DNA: TGTGCCAGCAGCTTGGGACAGGGGTCCTACGAGCAGTACTTC; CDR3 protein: CASSLGQGSYEQYF
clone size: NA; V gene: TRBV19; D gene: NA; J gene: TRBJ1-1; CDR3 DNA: TGTGCCAGTAGTGGAGGACAGCTGAACACTGAAGCTTTCTTT; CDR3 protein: CASSGGQLNTEAFF
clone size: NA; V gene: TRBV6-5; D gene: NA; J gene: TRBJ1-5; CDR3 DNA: TGTGCCAGCAGACAAGGTCATGGCAATCAGCCCCAGCATTTT; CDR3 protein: CASRQGHGNQPQHF
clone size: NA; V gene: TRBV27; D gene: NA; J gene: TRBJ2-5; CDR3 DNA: TGTGCCAGCAGTTTAAGTGGGACCCAGTACTTC; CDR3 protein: CASSLSGTQYF
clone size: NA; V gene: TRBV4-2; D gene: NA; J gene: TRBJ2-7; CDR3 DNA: TGTGCCAGCAGCCAAGCCGGCGGACTACCCTACGAGCAGTACTTC; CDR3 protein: CASSQAGGLPYEQYF
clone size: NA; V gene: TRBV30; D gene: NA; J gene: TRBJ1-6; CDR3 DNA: TGTGCCTGGAGTGGAGCAGGGTCACCCTACTCACCCCTCCACTTT; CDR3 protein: CAWSGAGSPYSPLHF
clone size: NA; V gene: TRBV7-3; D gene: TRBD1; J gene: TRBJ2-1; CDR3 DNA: TGTGCCAGCAGCTCGTTACCTCCGTCGGGACAGCTAAATGAGCAGTTCTTC; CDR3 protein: CASSSLPPSGQLNEQFF
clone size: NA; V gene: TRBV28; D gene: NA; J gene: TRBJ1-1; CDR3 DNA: TGTGCCAGCAGTTTATCGGGGGCTGAGAACACTGAAGCTTTCTTT; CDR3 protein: CASSLSGAENTEAFF
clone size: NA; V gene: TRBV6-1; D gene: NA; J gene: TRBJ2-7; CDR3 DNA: TGTGCCAGCAGTGACCTATACTACGAGCAGTACTTC; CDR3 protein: CASSDLYYEQYF
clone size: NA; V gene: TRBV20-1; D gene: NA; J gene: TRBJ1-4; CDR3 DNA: TGCAGTGCTAGTTGGGGTAGTAATGAAAAACTGTTTTTT; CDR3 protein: CSASWGSNEKLFF
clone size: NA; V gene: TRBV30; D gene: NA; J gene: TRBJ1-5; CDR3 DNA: TGTGCCTGGAGTGCCGGGGCTAATCAGCCCCAGCATTTT; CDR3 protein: CAWSAGANQPQHF
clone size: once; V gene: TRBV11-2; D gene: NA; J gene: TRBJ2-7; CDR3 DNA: TGTGCCAGCAGCTTCCCCGGCACCCCCTACGAGCAGTACTTC; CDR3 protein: CASSFPGTPYEQYF
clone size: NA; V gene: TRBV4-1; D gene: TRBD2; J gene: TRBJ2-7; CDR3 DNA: TGCGCCAGCAGGTCAGCTAGCGGAGACAAGCAGTACTTC; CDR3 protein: CASRSASGDKQYF
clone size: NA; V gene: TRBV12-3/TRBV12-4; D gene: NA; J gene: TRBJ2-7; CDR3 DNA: TGTGCCAGCAGTTTAGCGCTAGGGCGCGAGCAGTACTTC; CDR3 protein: CASSLALGREQYF
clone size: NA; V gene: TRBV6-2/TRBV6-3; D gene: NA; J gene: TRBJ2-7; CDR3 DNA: TGTGCCAGCAGTTACTTCGAGGACGAGCAGTACTTC; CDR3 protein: CASSYFEDEQYF
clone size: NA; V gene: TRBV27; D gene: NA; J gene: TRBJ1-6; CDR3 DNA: TGTGCCAGCAGTTTACCAGGGGTTGAGGGTTCACCCCTCCACTTT; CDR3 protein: CASSLPGVEGSPLHF